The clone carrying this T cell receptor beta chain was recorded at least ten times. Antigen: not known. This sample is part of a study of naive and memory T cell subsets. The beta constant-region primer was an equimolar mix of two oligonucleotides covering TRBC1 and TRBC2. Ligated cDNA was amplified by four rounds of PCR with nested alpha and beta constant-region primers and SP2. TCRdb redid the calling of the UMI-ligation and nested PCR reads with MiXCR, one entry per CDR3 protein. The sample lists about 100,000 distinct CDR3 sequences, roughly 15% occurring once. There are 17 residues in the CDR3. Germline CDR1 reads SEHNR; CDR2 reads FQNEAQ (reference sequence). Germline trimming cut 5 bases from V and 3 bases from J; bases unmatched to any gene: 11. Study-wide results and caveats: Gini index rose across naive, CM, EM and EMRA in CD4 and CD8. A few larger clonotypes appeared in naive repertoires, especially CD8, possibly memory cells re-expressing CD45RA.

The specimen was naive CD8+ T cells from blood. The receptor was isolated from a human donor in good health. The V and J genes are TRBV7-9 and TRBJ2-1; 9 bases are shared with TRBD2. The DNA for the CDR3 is TGTGCCAGCAGCCCCCGACTAGCGGCTGACAGCTACAATGAGCAGTTCTTC. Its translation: CASSPRLAADSYNEQFF.